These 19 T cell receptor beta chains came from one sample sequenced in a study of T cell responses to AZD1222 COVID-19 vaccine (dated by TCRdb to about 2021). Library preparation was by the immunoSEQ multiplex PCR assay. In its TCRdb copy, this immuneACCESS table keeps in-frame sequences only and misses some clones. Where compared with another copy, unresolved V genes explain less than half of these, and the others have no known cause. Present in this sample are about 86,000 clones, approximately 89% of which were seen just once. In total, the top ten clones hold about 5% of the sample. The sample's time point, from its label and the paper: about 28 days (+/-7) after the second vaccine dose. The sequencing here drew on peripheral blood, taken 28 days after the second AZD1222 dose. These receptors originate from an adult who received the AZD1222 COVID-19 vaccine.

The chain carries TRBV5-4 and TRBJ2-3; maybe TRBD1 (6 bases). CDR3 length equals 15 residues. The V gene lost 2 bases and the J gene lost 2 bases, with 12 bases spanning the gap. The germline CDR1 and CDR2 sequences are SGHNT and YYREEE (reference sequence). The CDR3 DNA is TGTGCCAGCAGCTTCAGGGGCGATTCCACAGATACGCAGTATTTT. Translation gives CASSFRGDSTDTQYF.

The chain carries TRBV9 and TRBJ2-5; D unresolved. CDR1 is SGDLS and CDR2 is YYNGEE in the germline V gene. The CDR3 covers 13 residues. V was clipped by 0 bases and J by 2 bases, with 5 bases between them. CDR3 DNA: TGTGCCAGCAGCGTAGAAAGTCAAGAGACCCAGTACTTC. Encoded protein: CASSVESQETQYF.

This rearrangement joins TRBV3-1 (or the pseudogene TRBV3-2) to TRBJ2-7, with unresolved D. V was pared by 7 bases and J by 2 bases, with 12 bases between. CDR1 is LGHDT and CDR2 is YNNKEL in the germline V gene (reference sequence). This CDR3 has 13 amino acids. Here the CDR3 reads CASTLRAPYEQYF. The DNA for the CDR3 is TGTGCCAGCACCCTACGTGCCCCCTACGAGCAGTACTTC.

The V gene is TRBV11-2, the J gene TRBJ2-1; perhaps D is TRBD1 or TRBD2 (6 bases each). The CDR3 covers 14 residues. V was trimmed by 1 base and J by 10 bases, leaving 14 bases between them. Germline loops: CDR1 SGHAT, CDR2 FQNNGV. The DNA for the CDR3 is TGTGCCAGCAGCTTAGTTAGGGGGGCCGGCGAGCAGTTCTTC. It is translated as CASSLVRGAGEQFF.

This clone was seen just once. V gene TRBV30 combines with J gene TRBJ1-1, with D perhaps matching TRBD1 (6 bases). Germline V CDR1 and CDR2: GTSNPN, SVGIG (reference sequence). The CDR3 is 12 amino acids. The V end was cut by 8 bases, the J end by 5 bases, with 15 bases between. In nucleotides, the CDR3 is TGTGCCCAGGGGATGCGGTCAACTGAAGCTTTCTTT. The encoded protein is CAQGMRSTEAFF.

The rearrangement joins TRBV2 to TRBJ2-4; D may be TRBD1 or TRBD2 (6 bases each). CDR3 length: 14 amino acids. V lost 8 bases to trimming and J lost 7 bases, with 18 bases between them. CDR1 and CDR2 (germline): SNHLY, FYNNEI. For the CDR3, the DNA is TGTGCCAGCGGATTTTGGGGGGCTGAGAACATTCAGTACTTC. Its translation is CASGFWGAENIQYF. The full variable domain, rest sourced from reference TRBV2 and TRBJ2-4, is EPEVTQTPSHQVTQMGQEVILRCVPISNHLYFYWYRQILGQKVEFLVSFYNNEISEKSEIFDDQFSVERPDGSNFTLKIRSTKLEDSAMYFCASGFWGAENIQYFGAGTRLSVL.

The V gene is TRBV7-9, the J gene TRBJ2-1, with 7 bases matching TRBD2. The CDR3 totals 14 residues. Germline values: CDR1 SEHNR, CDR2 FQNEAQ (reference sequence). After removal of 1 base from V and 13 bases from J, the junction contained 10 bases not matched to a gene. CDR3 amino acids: CASSLVGGKKFQFF. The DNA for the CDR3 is TGTGCCAGCAGCTTAGTCGGGGGGAAAAAGTTCCAGTTCTTC.

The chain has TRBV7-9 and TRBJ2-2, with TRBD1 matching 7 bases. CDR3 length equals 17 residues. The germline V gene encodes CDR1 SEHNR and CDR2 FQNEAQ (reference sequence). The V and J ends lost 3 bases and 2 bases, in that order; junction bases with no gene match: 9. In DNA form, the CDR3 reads TGTGCCAGCAGCTTTATCCGAGACAGGGTAAACACCGGGGAGCTGTTTTTT. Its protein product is CASSFIRDRVNTGELFF. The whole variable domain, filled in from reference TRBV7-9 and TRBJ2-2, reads DTGVSQNPRHKITKRGQNVTFRCDPISEHNRLYWYRQTLGQGPEFLTYFQNEAQLEKSRLLSDRFSAERPKGSFSTLEIQRTEQGDSAMYLCASSFIRDRVNTGELFFGEGSRLTVL.

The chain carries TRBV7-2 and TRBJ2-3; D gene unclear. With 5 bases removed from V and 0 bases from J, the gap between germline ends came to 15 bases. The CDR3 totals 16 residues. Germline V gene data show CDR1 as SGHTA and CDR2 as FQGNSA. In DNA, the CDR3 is TGTGCCAGCAGCCCGAGGCCATACTCTAGCACAGATACGCAGTATTTT. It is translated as CASSPRPYSSTDTQYF.

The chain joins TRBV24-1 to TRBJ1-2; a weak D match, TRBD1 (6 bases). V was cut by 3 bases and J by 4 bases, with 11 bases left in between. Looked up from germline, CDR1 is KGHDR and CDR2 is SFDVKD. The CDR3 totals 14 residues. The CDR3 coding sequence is TGTGCCACCAGTGATGGCAGGGGCGTCTATGGCTACACCTTC. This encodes CATSDGRGVYGYTF.

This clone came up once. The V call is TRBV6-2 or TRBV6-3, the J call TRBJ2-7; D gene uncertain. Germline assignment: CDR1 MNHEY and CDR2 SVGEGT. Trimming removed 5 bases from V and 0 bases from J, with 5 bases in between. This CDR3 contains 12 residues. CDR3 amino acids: CASSPRSYEQYF. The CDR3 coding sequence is TGTGCCAGCAGTCCCCGCTCCTACGAGCAGTACTTC.

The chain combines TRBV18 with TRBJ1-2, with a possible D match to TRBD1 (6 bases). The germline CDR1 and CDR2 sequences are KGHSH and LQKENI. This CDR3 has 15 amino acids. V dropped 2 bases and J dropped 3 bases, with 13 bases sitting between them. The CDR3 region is CASSPSGTRDYGYTF. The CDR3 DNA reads TGTGCCAGCTCACCATCAGGGACACGAGACTATGGCTACACCTTC.

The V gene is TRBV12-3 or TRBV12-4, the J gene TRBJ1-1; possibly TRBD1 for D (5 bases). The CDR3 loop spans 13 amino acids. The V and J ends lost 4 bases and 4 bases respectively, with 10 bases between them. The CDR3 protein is CASSSGPTTEAFF. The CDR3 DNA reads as TGTGCCAGCAGTTCGGGACCTACCACTGAAGCTTTCTTT.

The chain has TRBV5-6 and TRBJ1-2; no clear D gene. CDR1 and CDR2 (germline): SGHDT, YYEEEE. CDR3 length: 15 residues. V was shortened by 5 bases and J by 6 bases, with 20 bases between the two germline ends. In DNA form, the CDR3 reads TGTGCCAGCAGACGTGCTTTAGGCAGGCCTGATGGCTACACCTTC. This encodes CASRRALGRPDGYTF.

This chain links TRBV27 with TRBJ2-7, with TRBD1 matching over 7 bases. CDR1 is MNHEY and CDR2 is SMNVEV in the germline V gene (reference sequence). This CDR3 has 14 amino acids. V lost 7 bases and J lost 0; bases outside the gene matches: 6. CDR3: CASTPRDSSYEQYF. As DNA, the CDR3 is TGTGCCAGCACCCCTCGGGACAGCTCCTACGAGCAGTACTTC.

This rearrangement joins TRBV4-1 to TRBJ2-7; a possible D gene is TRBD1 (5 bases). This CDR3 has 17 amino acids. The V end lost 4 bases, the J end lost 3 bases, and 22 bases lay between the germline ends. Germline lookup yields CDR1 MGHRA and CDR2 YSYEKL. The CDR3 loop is CASSPLNPRQRSYEQYF. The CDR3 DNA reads TGCGCCAGCAGCCCTCTCAATCCGCGACAGAGGAGCTACGAGCAGTACTTC.

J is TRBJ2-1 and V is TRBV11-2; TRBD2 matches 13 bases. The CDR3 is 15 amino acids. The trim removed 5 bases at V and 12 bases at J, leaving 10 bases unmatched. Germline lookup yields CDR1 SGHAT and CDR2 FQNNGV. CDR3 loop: CASSVTSGGGPGQFF. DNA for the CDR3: TGTGCCAGCAGCGTAACTAGCGGGGGGGGCCCGGGGCAGTTCTTC. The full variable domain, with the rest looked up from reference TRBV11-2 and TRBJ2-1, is EAGVAQSPRYKIIEKRQSVAFWCNPISGHATLYWYQQILGQGPKLLIQFQNNGVVDDSQLPKDRFSAERLKGVDSTLKIQPAKLEDSAVYLCASSVTSGGGPGQFFGPGTRLTVL.

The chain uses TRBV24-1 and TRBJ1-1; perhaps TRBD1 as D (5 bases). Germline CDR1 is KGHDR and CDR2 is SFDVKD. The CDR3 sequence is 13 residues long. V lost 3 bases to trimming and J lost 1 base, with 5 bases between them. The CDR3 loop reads CATSDGGNTEAFF. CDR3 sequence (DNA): TGTGCCACCAGTGATGGGGGGAACACTGAAGCTTTCTTT.

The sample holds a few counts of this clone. CDR3 residues: CASSFPEGATQYF. DNA of the CDR3: TGTGCCAGCAGTTTCCCCGAGGGGGCGACGCAGTATTTT. The chain uses TRBV6-5 and TRBJ2-3, with TRBD1 matching 7 bases. CDR1 is MNHEY, CDR2 SVGAGI, per germline. The CDR3 has 13 residues. J lost 9 bases, V lost 4 bases, and 7 bases had no gene match.